Shown below are 23 T cell receptor beta chains from a single sample sequenced in a study of blood T cell repertoires in COVID-19. Sequenced by immunoSEQ multiplex PCR; TCRdb stores in-frame clones only, minus some. The table has roughly 400,000 clones, approximately 90% seen once. Sequencing was done on a sample of PBMCs or T cells enriched from blood (not recorded which). These receptors all stem from a woman in her 50s who had recovered from COVID-19.

Only one count was recorded for this clone. The chain is built from TRBV7-8 and TRBJ1-1; no clear D gene. The germline V gene encodes CDR1 SGHVS and CDR2 FQNEAQ. V dropped 5 bases and J dropped 5 bases, with 18 bases sitting between them. The CDR3 sequence is 15 residues long. In nucleotides, the CDR3 is TGTGCCAGCAGCCAAGAGGTCCGTACGGGGACTGAAGCTTTCTTT. Translated, it gives CASSQEVRTGTEAFF.

The V call is TRBV12-3 or TRBV12-4, the J call TRBJ1-5; D perhaps matches TRBD1 (5 bases). The CDR3 contains 13 residues. V was shortened by 10 bases and J by 0 bases, with 10 bases between the two germline ends. CDR3: CATGDSSNQPQHF. In DNA form, the CDR3 reads TGTGCCACCGGAGACAGTAGCAATCAGCCCCAGCATTTT.

CDR3 loop: CASQTFEQFF. The CDR3 nucleotides are TGTGCCAGCCAGACATTCGAGCAGTTCTTC. V gene TRBV2 combines with J gene TRBJ2-1; D gene unclear. The germline V gene has CDR1 SNHLY and CDR2 FYNNEI. This CDR3 comprises 10 residues. Trimming removed 8 bases from V and 10 bases from J, with 9 bases in between.

This rearrangement joins TRBV19 to TRBJ1-6; the D is unclear. Trimming took off 3 bases at V and 2 bases at J, with 8 bases between the two ends. The CDR3 is 15 residues long. Germline-derived CDR1 and CDR2 are LNHDA and SQIVND (reference sequence). This CDR3 reads CASSISGAYNSPLHF. CDR3 in DNA: TGTGCCAGTAGTATCAGCGGGGCCTATAATTCACCCCTCCACTTT.

This rearrangement joins TRBV27 to TRBJ1-1; 8 nucleotides line up with TRBD1. CDR3 length: 15 residues. Germline V CDR1 and CDR2: MNHEY, SMNVEV (reference sequence). V trimming: 6 bases; J trimming: 6 bases; junction bases outside the gene matches: 12. The CDR3 here is CASRGQGARHSEAFF. The CDR3 DNA sequence: TGTGCCAGCAGGGGGCAGGGGGCGCGTCACTCTGAAGCTTTCTTT.

The genes are TRBV7-3 and TRBJ2-7, with TRBD1 identical over 8 bases. This CDR3 is 14 amino acids long. Germline V gene sequence: CDR1 SGHTA, CDR2 FQGTGA. V shed 4 bases, J shed 3 bases, and the junction held 5 bases outside the gene matches. The DNA of the CDR3 is TGTGCCAGCAGCTCCGGGACAGGTAGCTACGAGCAGTACTTC. Its translation is CASSSGTGSYEQYF. Supplemented by reference TRBV7-3 and TRBJ2-7, the full variable domain reads GAGVSQTPSNKVTEKGKYVELRCDPISGHTALYWYRQSLGQGPEFLIYFQGTGAADDSGLPNDRFFAVRPEGSVSTLKIQRTERGDSAVYLCASSSGTGSYEQYFGPGTRLTVT.

This sequence joins TRBV19 and TRBJ1-2, with a weak D call TRBD1 (6 bases). CDR1 and CDR2 from the germline V gene are LNHDA and SQIVND (reference sequence). The CDR3 contains 12 residues. Trimming shortened V by 7 bases and J by 3 bases, and 9 bases separated the two germline ends. CDR3 region: CASKRTDYGYTF. The CDR3 DNA reads as TGTGCCAGTAAGAGGACAGACTATGGCTACACCTTC.

The chain combines TRBV5-1 with TRBJ1-1; D is ambiguous. This CDR3 is built from 15 residues. Germline V gene lookup returns CDR1 SGHRS and CDR2 YFSETQ. Trimming took off 4 bases at V and 5 bases at J, with 18 bases between the two ends. The CDR3 reads CASSGTAAVSTEAFF. The CDR3 bases are TGCGCCAGCAGCGGAACCGCGGCGGTTTCGACTGAAGCTTTCTTT. Full variable domain (remainder filled in from reference TRBV5-1 and TRBJ1-1): KAGVTQTPRYLIKTRGQQVTLSCSPISGHRSVSWYQQTPGQGLQFLFEYFSETQRNKGNFPGRFSGRQFSNSRSEMNVSTLELGDSALYLCASSGTAAVSTEAFFGQGTRLTVV.

The count of this clone is one. The chain links TRBV30 to TRBJ1-5; D is possibly TRBD1 (5 bases). Trimming cost V 3 bases and J 4 bases, with 16 bases left between them. The CDR3 is 15 residues long. Looked up from germline, CDR1 is GTSNPN and CDR2 is SVGIG (reference sequence). The CDR3 reads CAWRIPGPRNQPQHF. For the CDR3, the DNA is TGTGCCTGGAGGATCCCAGGGCCTCGGAATCAGCCCCAGCATTTT.

The V and J genes are TRBV2 and TRBJ2-2; the match to TRBD1 covers 9 bases. CDR3 length equals 13 residues. Per germline, CDR1 SNHLY and CDR2 FYNNEI. The V segment lost 11 bases and the J segment 3 bases; nucleotides outside the gene matches: 4. The CDR3 DNA reads TGTGCCGGCGACAGGGGGGACACCGGGGAGCTGTTTTTT. This translates into CAGDRGDTGELFF.

The chain couples TRBV15 to TRBJ2-2; 7 nucleotides align to TRBD1. The CDR3 has 13 amino acids. V shed 8 bases, J shed 1 base, and the junction held 1 base outside the gene matches. CDR1 is LNHNV, CDR2 YYDKDF, per germline (reference sequence). The CDR3 sequence is CATGTENTGELFF. In nucleotides, the CDR3 is TGTGCCACCGGGACAGAGAACACCGGGGAGCTGTTTTTT. Using reference TRBV15 and TRBJ2-2 for the parts outside the CDR3, the full variable domain is DAMVIQNPRYQVTQFGKPVTLSCSQTLNHNVMYWYQQKSSQAPKLLFHYYDKDFNNEADTPDNFQSRRPNTSFCFLDIRSPGLGDTAMYLCATGTENTGELFFGEGSRLTVL.

This chain connects TRBV4-2 to TRBJ2-2; D gene ambiguous. The V end lost 1 base, the J end lost 5 bases, and 8 bases lay between the germline ends. The length of the CDR3 is 14 residues. Germline CDR1 LGHNA, CDR2 YNFKEQ. DNA of the CDR3: TGTGCCAGCAGCCAAGTGGAGAGGACCGGGGAGCTGTTTTTT. Translated: CASSQVERTGELFF.

Note on this clone: This CDR3 is also generated by other DNA sequences in the sample. This chain's CDR3 is CASSLADRGNYGYTF. For the CDR3, the DNA is TGCGCCAGCAGCTTGGCGGACAGGGGGAACTATGGCTACACCTTC. The rearrangement links TRBV5-1 to TRBJ1-2; 10 positions match TRBD1. The CDR3 length is 15 residues. V shed 0 bases, J shed 2 bases, and the junction held 1 base outside the gene matches. Germline loops: CDR1 SGHRS, CDR2 YFSETQ. The full variable domain, with the rest looked up from reference TRBV5-1 and TRBJ1-2, is KAGVTQTPRYLIKTRGQQVTLSCSPISGHRSVSWYQQTPGQGLQFLFEYFSETQRNKGNFPGRFSGRQFSNSRSEMNVSTLELGDSALYLCASSLADRGNYGYTFGSGTRLTVV.

V and J are TRBV18 and TRBJ1-2; 10 bases map to TRBD1. Per germline, CDR1 KGHSH and CDR2 LQKENI. The V and J ends lost 3 bases and 6 bases, in that order; junction bases with no gene match: 10. The CDR3 contains 16 residues. The DNA of the CDR3 is TGTGCCAGCTCACCTAACAGGGGACAGGGGAGCGATGGCTACACCTTC. It yields the protein CASSPNRGQGSDGYTF.

This chain's CDR3 is CASSRSRLGGREKLFF. In DNA, the CDR3 is TGTGCCAGCAGCCGCTCGCGGCTTGGTGGGAGGGAAAAACTGTTTTTT. The chain uses TRBV21-1 and TRBJ1-4. TRBV21-1 is an annotated pseudogene. The CDR3 loop spans 16 amino acids.

A single count supports this clone. The chain joins TRBV14 to TRBJ2-3; TRBD1 aligns across 8 bases. V trimming: 3 bases; J trimming: 2 bases; junction bases outside the gene matches: 7. Germline V gene data show CDR1 as SGHDN and CDR2 as FVKESK. The CDR3 sequence is 16 residues long. CDR3 sequence reads: CASSQIRDRNTDTQYF. As DNA, the CDR3 is TGTGCCAGCAGCCAGATCCGGGACAGGAACACAGATACGCAGTATTTT.

The chain employs TRBV20-1 and TRBJ2-7; no firm D call. CDR3 length equals 14 residues. CDR1 is DFQATT, CDR2 SNEGSKA, per germline (reference sequence). V was pared by 3 bases and J by 2 bases, with 14 bases between. The CDR3 loop reads CSASNVVRTYEQYF. CDR3 coding DNA: TGCAGTGCTAGTAATGTGGTCAGAACCTACGAGCAGTACTTC.

The J gene is TRBJ1-1, the V gene TRBV2; the match to TRBD1 covers 10 bases. This CDR3 is 15 amino acids long. V dropped 6 bases and J dropped 4; count of bases not matched to a gene: 8. Germline assignment: CDR1 SNHLY and CDR2 FYNNEI. CDR3 protein: CASRPGQGWSTEAFF. In DNA form, the CDR3 reads TGTGCCAGCAGGCCGGGACAGGGGTGGTCCACTGAAGCTTTCTTT.

This clone was seen a handful of times. The J gene is TRBJ1-5, the V gene TRBV28, with D hard to call. Looked up from germline, CDR1 is MDHEN and CDR2 is SYDVKM. Trimming pared 7 bases from V and 7 bases from J, leaving 11 bases between. The CDR3 length is 12 residues. The chain's CDR3 is CASKPLVQPQHF. CDR3 sequence (DNA): TGTGCCAGCAAGCCCTTGGTCCAGCCCCAGCATTTT.

The rearrangement links TRBV9 to TRBJ2-2, with TRBD2 identical over 9 bases. This CDR3 has 16 residues. J gave up 4 bases and V 2 bases, and 6 bases lay outside the gene matches. The germline V gene has CDR1 SGDLS and CDR2 YYNGEE. In DNA form, the CDR3 reads TGTGCCAGCAGCGTTTGGCTAGCGGGGACCACCGGGGAGCTGTTTTTT. As protein: CASSVWLAGTTGELFF. Full variable domain (outside the CDR3, taken from reference TRBV9 and TRBJ2-2): DSGVTQTPKHLITATGQRVTLRCSPRSGDLSVYWYQQSLDQGLQFLIQYYNGEERAKGNILERFSAQQFPDLHSELNLSSLELGDSALYFCASSVWLAGTTGELFFGEGSRLTVL.

V gene TRBV7-2 combines with J gene TRBJ2-7; tentatively, D is TRBD2 (6 bases). The CDR3 covers 14 residues. CDR1 is SGHTA and CDR2 is FQGNSA in the germline V gene. The V end lost 5 bases, the J end lost 1 base, and 12 bases lay between the germline ends. The CDR3 DNA is TGTGCCAGCAGCCCTCGGACTATATCCTACGAGCAGTACTTC. As protein: CASSPRTISYEQYF.

This clone was recorded a few times. This chain links TRBV9 with TRBJ1-4; 8 nucleotides line up with TRBD1. The trim removed 0 bases at V and 7 bases at J, leaving 5 bases unmatched. Germline V gives CDR1 SGDLS, CDR2 YYNGEE. The CDR3 has 15 amino acids. The CDR3 loop is CASSVDQGASEKLFF. The DNA for the CDR3 is TGTGCCAGCAGCGTAGATCAGGGGGCATCTGAAAAACTGTTTTTT.

The chain uses TRBV18 and TRBJ2-5; 8 positions agree with TRBD1. Germline values: CDR1 KGHSH, CDR2 LQKENI. Trimming took 10 bases from V and 3 from J; bases not matched to a gene: 4. The CDR3 consists of 12 residues. CDR3 sequence (DNA): TGTGCCACTGGACAGGGTGAAGAGACCCAGTACTTC. It codes for CATGQGEETQYF.